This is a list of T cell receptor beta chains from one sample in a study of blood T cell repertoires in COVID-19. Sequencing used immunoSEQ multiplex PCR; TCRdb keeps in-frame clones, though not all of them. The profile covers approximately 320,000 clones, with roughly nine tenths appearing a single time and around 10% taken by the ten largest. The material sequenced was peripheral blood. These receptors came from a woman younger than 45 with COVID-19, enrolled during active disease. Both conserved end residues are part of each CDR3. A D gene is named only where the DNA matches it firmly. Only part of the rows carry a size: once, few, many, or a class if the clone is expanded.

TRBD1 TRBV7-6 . CASSYGQAEKLFF
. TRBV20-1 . CSASRQTYQHNEQFF
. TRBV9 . CASSPGQVDYEQYF
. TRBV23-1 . CASSQSPGDVHGYTF
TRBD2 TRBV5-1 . CASSSLVGAGAYNEQFF
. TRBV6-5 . CASSYSANGEQFF
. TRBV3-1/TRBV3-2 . CASSRNRDTKFNGYTF
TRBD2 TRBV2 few CASSEAGALAGVLGFLETQYF
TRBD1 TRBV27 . CASRPGQVSFTEAFF
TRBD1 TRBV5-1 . CASSTPTGAGYTF
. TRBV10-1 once CASSESTGTQYF
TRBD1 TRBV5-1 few CASSPIEEPRDRRLNQPQHF
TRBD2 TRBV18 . CASSPTSGGFTDTQYF
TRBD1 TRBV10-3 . CAIREGAGSSPLHF
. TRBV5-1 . CASSHEGSGANVLTF
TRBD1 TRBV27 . CASSPTDREHEKLFF
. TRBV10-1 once CASISGFSEDTGELFF
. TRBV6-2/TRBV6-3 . CASSPPSPYYNEQFF